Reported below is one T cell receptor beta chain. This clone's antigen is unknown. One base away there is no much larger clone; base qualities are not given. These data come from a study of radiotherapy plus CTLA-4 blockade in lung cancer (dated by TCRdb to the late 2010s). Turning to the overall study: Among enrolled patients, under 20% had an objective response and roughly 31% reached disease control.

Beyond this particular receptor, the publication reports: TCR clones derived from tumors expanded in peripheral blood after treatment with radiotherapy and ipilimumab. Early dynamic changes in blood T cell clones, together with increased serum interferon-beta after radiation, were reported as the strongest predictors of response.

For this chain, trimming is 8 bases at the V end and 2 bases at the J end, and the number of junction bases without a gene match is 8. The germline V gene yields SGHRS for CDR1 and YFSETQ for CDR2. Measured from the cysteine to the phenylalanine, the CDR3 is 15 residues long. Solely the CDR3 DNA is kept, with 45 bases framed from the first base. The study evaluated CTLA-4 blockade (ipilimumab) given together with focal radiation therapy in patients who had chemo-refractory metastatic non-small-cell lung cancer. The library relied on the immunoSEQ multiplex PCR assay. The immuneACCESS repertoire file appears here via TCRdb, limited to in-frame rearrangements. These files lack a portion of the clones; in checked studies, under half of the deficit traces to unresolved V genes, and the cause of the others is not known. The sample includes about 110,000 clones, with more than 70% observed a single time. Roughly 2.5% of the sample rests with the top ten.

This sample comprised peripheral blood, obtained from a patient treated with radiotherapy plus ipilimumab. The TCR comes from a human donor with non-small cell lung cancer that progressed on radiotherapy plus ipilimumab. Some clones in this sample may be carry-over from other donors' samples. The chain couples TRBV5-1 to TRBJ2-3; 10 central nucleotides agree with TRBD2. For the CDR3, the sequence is CASTMSGGATDTQYF. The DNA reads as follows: TGCGCCAGTACAATGAGCGGGGGGGCCACAGATACGCAGTATTTT.